The clone carrying this T cell receptor (beta chain) has a handful of counts. Stated time point: patch test 3, about 24 weeks after DPC sensitization. Stated treatment: therapeutic diphenylcyclopropenone sensitization with weekly scalp DPC. The CDR3 contains 12 residues. Germline V gene lookup returns CDR1 MNHNY and CDR2 SVGAGI (reference sequence). V lost 2 bases and J 8 bases, leaving 9 bases between the germline ends. This specimen comes from a study of human T cells and chemical hapten exposure. In TCRdb, the RACE reads were re-called with MiXCR into one record per CDR3 protein. In the table there are approximately 160,000 distinct CDR3 sequences, about 27% of which are singletons.

The chain links TRBV6-6 to TRBJ1-2, with D uncertain. The material sequenced was whole blood, taken in connection with sensitization to the hapten diphenylcyclopropenone (DPC). The TCR sequence derives from a woman under 30 with alopecia areata. Some clones in this sample may be carry-over from other donors' samples. The CDR3 protein is CASSYRVEGYTF. The CDR3 DNA sequence: TGTGCCAGCAGTTACAGGGTTGAAGGCTACACCTTC.